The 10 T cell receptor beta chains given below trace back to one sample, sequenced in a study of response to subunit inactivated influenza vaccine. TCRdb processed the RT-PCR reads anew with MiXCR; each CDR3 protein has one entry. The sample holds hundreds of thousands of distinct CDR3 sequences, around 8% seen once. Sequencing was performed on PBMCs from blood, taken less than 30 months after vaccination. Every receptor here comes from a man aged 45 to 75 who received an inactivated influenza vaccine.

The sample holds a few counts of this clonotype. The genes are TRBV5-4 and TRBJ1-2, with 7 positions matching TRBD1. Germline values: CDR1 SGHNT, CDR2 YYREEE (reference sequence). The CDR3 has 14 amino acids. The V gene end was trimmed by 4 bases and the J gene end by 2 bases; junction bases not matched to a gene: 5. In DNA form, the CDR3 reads TGTGCCAGCAGCCAGAAGGGACAGAACTATGGCTACACCTTC. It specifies CASSQKGQNYGYTF.

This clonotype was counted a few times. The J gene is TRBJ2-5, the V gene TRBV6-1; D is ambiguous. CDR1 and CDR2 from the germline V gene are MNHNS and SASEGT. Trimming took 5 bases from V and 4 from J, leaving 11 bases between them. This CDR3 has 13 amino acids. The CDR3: CASSTQWGETQYF. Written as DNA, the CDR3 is TGTGCCAGCAGTACGCAGTGGGGAGAGACCCAGTACTTC.

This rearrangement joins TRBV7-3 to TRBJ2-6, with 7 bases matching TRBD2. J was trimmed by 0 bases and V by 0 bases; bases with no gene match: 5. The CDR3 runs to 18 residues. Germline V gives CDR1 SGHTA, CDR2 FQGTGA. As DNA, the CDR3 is TGTGCCAGCAGCTTAACTTTTGGGGGGGTCTCTGGGGCCAACGTCCTGACTTTC. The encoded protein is CASSLTFGGVSGANVLTF.

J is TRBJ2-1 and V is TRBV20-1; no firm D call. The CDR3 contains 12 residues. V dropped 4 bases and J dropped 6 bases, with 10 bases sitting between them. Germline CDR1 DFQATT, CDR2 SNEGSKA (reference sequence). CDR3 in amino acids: CSANELGNEQFF. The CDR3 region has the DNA TGCAGTGCTAATGAATTAGGCAATGAGCAGTTCTTC.

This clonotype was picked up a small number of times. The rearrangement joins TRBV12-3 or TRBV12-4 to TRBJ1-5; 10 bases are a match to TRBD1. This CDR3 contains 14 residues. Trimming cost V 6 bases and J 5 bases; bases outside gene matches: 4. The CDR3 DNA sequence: TGTGCCAGCAGCGGACAGGGGGTACATCAGCCCCAGCATTTT. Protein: CASSGQGVHQPQHF.

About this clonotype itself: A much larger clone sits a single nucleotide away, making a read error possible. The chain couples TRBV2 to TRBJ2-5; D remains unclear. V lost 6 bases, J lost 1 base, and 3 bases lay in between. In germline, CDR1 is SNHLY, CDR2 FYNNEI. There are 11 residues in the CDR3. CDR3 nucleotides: TGTGCCAGCAGGGTCCAAGAGACCCAGTACTTC. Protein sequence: CASRVQETQYF.

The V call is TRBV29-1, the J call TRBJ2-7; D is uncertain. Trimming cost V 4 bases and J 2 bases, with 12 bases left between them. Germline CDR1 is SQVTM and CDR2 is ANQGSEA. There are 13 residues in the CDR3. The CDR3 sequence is CSVAHRQAYEQYF. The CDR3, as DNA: TGCAGCGTTGCACACAGACAAGCCTACGAGCAGTACTTC.

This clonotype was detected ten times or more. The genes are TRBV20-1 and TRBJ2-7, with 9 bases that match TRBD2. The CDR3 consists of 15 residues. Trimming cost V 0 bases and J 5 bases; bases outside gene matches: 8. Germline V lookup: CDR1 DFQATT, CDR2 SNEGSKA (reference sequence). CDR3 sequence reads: CSARDVVAGVDEQYF. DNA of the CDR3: TGCAGTGCTAGAGATGTGGTAGCGGGAGTAGACGAGCAGTACTTC.

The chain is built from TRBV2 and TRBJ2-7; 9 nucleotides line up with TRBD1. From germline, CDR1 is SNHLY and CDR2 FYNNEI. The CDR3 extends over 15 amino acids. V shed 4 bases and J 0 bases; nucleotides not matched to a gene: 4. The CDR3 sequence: CASSVGTGNSYEQYF. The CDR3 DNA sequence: TGTGCCAGCAGTGTAGGGACAGGGAACTCCTACGAGCAGTACTTC. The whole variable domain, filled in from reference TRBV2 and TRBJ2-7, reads EPEVTQTPSHQVTQMGQEVILRCVPISNHLYFYWYRQILGQKVEFLVSFYNNEISEKSEIFDDQFSVERPDGSNFTLKIRSTKLEDSAMYFCASSVGTGNSYEQYFGPGTRLTVT.

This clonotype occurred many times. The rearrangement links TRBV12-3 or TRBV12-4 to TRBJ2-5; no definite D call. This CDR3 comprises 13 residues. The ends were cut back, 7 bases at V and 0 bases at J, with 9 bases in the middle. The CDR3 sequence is CASTSRNQETQYF. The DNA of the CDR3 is TGTGCCAGCACCAGTCGGAACCAAGAGACCCAGTACTTC.